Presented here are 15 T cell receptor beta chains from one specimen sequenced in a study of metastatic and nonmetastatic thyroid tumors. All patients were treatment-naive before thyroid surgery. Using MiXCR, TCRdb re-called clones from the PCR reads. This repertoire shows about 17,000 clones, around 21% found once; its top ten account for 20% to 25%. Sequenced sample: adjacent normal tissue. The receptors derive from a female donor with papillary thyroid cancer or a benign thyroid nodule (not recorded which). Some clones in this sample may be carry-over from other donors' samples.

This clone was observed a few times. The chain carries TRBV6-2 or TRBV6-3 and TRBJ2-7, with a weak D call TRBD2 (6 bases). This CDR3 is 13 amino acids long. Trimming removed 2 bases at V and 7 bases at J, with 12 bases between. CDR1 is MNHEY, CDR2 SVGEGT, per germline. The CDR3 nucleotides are TGTGCCAGCAGTTACGGGCGGGATAGGGAGCAGTACTTC. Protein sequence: CASSYGRDREQYF.

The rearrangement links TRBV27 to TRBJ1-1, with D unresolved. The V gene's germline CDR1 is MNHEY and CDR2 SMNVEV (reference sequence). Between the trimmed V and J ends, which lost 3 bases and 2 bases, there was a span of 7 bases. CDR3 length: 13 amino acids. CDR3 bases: TGTGCCAGCAGTTTGATCAGTAACACTGAAGCTTTCTTT. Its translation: CASSLISNTEAFF.

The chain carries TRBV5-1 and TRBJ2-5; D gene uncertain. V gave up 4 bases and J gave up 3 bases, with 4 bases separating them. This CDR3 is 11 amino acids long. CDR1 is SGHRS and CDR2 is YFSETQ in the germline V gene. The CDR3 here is CASSIKETQYF. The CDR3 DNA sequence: TGCGCCAGCAGCATCAAAGAGACCCAGTACTTC. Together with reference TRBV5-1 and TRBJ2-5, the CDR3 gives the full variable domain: KAGVTQTPRYLIKTRGQQVTLSCSPISGHRSVSWYQQTPGQGLQFLFEYFSETQRNKGNFPGRFSGRQFSNSRSEMNVSTLELGDSALYLCASSIKETQYFGPGTRLLVL.

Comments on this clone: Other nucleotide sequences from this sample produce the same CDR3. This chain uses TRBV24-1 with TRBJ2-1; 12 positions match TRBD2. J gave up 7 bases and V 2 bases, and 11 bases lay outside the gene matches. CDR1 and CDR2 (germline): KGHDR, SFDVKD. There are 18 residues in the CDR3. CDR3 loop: CATSDYTGTSGLGNEQFF. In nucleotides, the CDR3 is TGTGCCACCAGTGATTATACCGGGACTAGCGGGCTAGGTAATGAGCAGTTCTTC.

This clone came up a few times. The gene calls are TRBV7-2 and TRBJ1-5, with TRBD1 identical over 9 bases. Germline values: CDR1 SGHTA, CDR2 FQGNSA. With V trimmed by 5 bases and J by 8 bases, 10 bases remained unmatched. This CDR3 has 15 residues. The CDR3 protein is CASSAYTGGWEPQHF. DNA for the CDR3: TGTGCCAGCAGCGCTTATACAGGGGGCTGGGAGCCCCAGCATTTT.

The CDR3 DNA reads TGTGCCAGCAGCCGACAGGGGGCGAGGCAGCCCCAGCATTTT. It specifies CASSRQGARQPQHF. V and J are TRBV7-9 and TRBJ1-5, with TRBD1 identical over 10 bases. The CDR3 is 14 amino acids. With 5 bases clipped from V and 7 bases from J, the junction kept 5 bases outside the gene matches. Germline V gene data show CDR1 as SEHNR and CDR2 as FQNEAQ (reference sequence).

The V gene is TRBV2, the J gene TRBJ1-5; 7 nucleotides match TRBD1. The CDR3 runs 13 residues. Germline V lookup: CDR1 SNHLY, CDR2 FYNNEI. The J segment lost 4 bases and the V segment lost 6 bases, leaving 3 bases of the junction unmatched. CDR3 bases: TGTGCCAGCAGGGGACAGTCAAATCAGCCCCAGCATTTT. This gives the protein CASRGQSNQPQHF.

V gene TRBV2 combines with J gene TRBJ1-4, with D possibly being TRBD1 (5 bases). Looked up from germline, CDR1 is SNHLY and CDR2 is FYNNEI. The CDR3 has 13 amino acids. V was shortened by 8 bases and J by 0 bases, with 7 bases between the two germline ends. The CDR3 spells CASQGSTNEKLFF. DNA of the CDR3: TGTGCCAGCCAGGGATCAACTAATGAAAAACTGTTTTTT. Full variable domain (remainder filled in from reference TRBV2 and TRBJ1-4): EPEVTQTPSHQVTQMGQEVILRCVPISNHLYFYWYRQILGQKVEFLVSFYNNEISEKSEIFDDQFSVERPDGSNFTLKIRSTKLEDSAMYFCASQGSTNEKLFFGSGTQLSVL.

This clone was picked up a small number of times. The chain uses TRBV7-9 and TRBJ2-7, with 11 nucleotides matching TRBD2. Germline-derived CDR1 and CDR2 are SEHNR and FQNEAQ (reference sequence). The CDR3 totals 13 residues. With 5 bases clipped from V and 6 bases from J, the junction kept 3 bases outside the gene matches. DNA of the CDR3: TGTGCCAGCAGCGGAGGGACTAGCGGCGAGCAGTACTTC. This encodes CASSGGTSGEQYF.

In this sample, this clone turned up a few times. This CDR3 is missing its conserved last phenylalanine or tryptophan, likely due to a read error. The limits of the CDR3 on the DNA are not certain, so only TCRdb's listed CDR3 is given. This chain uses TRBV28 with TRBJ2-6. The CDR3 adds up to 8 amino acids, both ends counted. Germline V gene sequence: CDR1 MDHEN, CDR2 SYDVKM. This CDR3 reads CASSLSGS.

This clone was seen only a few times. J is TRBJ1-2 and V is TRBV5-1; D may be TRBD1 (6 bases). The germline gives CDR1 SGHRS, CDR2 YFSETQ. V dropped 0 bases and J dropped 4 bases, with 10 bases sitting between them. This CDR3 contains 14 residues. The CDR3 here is CASSLGQESYGYTF. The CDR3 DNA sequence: TGCGCCAGCAGCTTGGGACAGGAGAGCTATGGCTACACCTTC.

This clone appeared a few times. CDR3 in amino acids: CASSPRTGREVLSNQPQHF. The CDR3, as DNA: TGTGCCAGCAGTCCCAGGACAGGTCGTGAAGTGTTGAGCAATCAGCCCCAGCATTTT. V is TRBV6-5 and J is TRBJ1-5, with 7 bases fitting TRBD1. The germline gives CDR1 MNHEY, CDR2 SVGAGI. Unmatched junction bases numbered 17, after V lost 5 bases and J lost 1 base. The CDR3 contains 19 residues.

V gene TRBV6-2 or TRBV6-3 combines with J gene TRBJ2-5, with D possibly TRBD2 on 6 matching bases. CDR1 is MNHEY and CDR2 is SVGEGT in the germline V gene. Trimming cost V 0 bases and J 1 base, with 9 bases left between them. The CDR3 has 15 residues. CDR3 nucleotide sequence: TGTGCCAGCAGTTACTCGAGGACTACCCAAGAGACCCAGTACTTC. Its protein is CASSYSRTTQETQYF.

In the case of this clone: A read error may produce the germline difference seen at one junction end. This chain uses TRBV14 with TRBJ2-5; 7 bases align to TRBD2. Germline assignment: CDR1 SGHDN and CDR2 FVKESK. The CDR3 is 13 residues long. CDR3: CASSLTSRETQHF. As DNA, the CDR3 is TGTGCCAGCAGCCTGACTAGCCGGGAGACCCAGCACTTC.

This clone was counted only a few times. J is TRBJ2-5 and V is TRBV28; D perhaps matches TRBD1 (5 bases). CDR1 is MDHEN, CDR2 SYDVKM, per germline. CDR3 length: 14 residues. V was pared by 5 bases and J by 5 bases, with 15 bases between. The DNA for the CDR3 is TGTGCCAGCAGTAACCAGGGCGAGAGCGAGACCCAGTACTTC. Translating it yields CASSNQGESETQYF.